This TCR beta chain was recovered during a study of T-cell memory formation after mild COVID-19. For the study at large: TCR clusters were mostly confined to one donor each.

Study-wide findings and caveats: There was a balanced CD4/CD8 profile in clones contracting day 15 to 85, and later expanders leaned CD4+.

Between the trimmed V and J ends, which lost 8 bases and 4 bases, there was a span of 17 bases. Germline V gene lookup returns CDR1 DFQATT and CDR2 SNEGSKA (reference sequence). This CDR3 contains 13 residues. It was 5'RACE with constant-segment primers that produced the TCR alpha and TCR beta cDNA libraries, which carried sample barcodes and UMIs. Via MiXCR, TCRdb re-called the 5' RACE reads, giving one row per CDR3 protein. The sample contains about 560,000 distinct CDR3 sequences, around a sixth of which appear only once. Comment on this clonotype: Its antigen remains unidentified.

The chain couples TRBV20-1 to TRBJ2-5; D tentatively reads TRBD1 or TRBD2 (5 bases each). The sequence came from an adult woman who had mild COVID-19 (a few samples of this study predate the infection). Cell type and time point are not known. Sequenced: PBMCs or a T cell subset sorted from them (not recorded which). The CDR3 loop is CSPISGAPETQYF. CDR3 DNA: TGCAGTCCAATCTCCGGGGCGCCAGAGACCCAGTACTTC.